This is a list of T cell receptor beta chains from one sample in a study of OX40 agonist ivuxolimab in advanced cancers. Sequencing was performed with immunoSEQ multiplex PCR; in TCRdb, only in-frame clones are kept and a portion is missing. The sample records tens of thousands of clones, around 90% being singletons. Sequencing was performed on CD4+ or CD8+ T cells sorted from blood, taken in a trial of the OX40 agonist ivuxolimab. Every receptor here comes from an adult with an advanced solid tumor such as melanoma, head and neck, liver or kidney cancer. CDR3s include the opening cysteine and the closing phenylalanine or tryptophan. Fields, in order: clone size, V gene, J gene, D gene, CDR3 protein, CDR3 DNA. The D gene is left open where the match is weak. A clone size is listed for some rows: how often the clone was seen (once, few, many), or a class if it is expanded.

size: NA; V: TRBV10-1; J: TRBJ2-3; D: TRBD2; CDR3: CASSDSGLAGVGTDTQYF; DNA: TGCGCCAGCAGTGACTCAGGACTAGCGGGAGTGGGCACAGATACGCAGTATTTT
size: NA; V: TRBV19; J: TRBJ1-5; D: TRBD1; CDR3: CASSSPHNRGESNQPQHF; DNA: TGTGCCAGTAGTTCCCCCCACAACAGGGGGGAGAGCAATCAGCCCCAGCATTTT
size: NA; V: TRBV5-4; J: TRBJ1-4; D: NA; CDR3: CASSPGLSNEKLFF; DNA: TGTGCCAGCAGCCCGGGACTGTCGAATGAAAAACTGTTTTTT
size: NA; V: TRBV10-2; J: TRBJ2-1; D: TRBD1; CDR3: CASTRTGDHEQFF; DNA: TGCGCCAGCACCCGGACAGGGGACCATGAGCAGTTCTTC
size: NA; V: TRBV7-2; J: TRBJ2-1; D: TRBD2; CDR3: CASSLSGLAYIEQFF; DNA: TGTGCCAGCAGTCTGTCCGGACTAGCGTATATAGAGCAGTTCTTC
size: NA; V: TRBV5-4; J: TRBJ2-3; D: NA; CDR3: CASSLVGPTDTQYF; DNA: TGTGCCAGCAGCTTGGTTGGGCCCACAGATACGCAGTATTTT
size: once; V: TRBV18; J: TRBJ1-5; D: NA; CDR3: CASSPAGSNQPQHF; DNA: TGTGCCAGCTCACCAGCAGGTAGCAATCAGCCCCAGCATTTT
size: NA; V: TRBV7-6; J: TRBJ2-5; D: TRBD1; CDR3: CASSPTTGQQETQYF; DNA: TGTGCCAGCAGCCCGACCACGGGACAGCAAGAGACCCAGTACTTC
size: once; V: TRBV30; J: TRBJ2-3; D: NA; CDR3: CAGLRGLTDTQYF; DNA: TGTGCCGGACTACGGGGGTTAACAGATACGCAGTATTTT
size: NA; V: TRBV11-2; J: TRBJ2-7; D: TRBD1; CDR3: CASSFRDRDYEQYF; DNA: TGTGCCAGCAGCTTCCGCGACAGGGATTACGAGCAGTACTTC
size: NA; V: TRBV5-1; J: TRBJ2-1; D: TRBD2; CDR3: CASSLDTGTSNEQFF; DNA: TGCGCCAGCAGCTTGGATACCGGGACTAGCAATGAGCAGTTCTTC
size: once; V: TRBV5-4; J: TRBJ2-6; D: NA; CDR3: CASSLPLTGANVLTF; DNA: TGTGCCAGCAGCTTGCCGTTAACTGGGGCCAACGTCCTGACTTTC
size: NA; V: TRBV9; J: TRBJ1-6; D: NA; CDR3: CASSVRAEHSPLHF; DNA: TGTGCCAGCAGCGTACGGGCAGAACATTCACCCCTCCACTTT
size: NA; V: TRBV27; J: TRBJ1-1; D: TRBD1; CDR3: CASSPWDRKITEAFF; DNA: TGTGCCAGCAGTCCCTGGGACAGGAAAATTACTGAAGCTTTCTTT
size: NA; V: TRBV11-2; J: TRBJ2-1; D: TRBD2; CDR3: CASSSLRGLNYNEQFF; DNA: TGTGCCAGCAGCTCCCTCCGGGGACTAAATTACAATGAGCAGTTCTTC
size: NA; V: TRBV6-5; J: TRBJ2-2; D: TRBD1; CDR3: CASSHRTGGPGELFF; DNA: TGTGCCAGCAGCCACCGGACAGGGGGCCCCGGGGAGCTGTTTTTT
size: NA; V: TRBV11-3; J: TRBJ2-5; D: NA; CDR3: CASSLGGLLGETQYF; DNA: TGTGCCAGCAGCTTAGGGGGCCTCCTAGGGGAGACCCAGTACTTC
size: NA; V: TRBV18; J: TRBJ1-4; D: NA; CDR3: CASSAEAPTNEKLFF; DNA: TGTGCCAGCTCTGCGGAAGCCCCAACTAATGAAAAACTGTTTTTT
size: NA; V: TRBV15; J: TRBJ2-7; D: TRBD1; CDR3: CATSGGPGQGRGEQYF; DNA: TGTGCCACCAGTGGGGGCCCAGGACAGGGACGGGGCGAGCAGTACTTC
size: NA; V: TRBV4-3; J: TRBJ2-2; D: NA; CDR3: CASSQDLVVGGELFF; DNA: TGCGCCAGCAGCCAAGATCTGGTGGTGGGCGGGGAGCTGTTTTTT
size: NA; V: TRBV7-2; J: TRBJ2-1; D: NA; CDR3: CASSFGTPKYNEQFF; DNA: TGTGCCAGCAGCTTCGGGACACCCAAGTACAATGAGCAGTTCTTC
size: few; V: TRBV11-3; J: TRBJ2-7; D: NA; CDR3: CASSLQGERGDEQYF; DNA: TGTGCCAGCAGCCTCCAGGGAGAACGCGGGGACGAGCAGTACTTC
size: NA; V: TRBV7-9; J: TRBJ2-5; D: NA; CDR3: CASSRLETQYF; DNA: TGTGCCAGCAGTAGACTCGAGACCCAGTACTTC
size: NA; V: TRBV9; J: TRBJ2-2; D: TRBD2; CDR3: CASSPRTSGSNTGELFF; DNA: TGTGCCAGCAGCCCTCGGACTAGCGGGAGTAACACCGGGGAGCTGTTTTTT
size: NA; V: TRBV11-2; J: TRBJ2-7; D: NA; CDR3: CASSSSAQARYEQYF; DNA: TGTGCCAGCAGCTCTTCGGCCCAGGCGAGGTACGAGCAGTACTTC
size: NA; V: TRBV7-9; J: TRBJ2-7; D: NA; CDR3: CASSPGQVNYEQYF; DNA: TGTGCCAGCAGCCCGGGACAAGTGAACTACGAGCAGTACTTC
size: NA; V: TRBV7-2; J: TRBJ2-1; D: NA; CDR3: CASSLAPYNEQFF; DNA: TGTGCCAGCAGCTTAGCGCCGTACAATGAGCAGTTCTTC
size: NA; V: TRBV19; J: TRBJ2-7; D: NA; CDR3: CASSQGAPYEQYF; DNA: TGTGCCAGTAGTCAAGGGGCCCCCTACGAGCAGTACTTC
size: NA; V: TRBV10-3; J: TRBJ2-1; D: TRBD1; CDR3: CAISTGGSSYNEQFF; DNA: TGTGCCATCAGCACAGGGGGGTCGTCCTACAATGAGCAGTTCTTC
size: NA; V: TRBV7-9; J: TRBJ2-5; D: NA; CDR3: CASSLEGGYQETQYF; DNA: TGTGCCAGCAGCCTCGAGGGCGGCTACCAAGAGACCCAGTACTTC
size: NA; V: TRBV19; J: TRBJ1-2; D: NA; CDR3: CASSPSLSYGYTF; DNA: TGTGCCAGTAGTCCGAGTTTGAGCTATGGCTACACCTTC
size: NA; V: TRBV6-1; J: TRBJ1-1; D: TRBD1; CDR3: CASSEFGTAMNTEAFF; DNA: TGTGCCAGCAGTGAATTTGGGACAGCCATGAACACTGAAGCTTTCTTT
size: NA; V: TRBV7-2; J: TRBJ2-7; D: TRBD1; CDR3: CASSSETGVTYEQYF; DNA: TGTGCCAGCAGTTCAGAGACAGGGGTTACCTACGAGCAGTACTTC
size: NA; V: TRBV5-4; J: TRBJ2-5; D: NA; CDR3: CASSFSGGEETQYF; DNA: TGTGCCAGCAGCTTTTCAGGCGGGGAAGAGACCCAGTACTTC
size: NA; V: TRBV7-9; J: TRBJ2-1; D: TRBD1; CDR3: CASSGRQGQYNEQFF; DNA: TGTGCCAGCAGCGGTAGACAGGGCCAGTACAATGAGCAGTTCTTC
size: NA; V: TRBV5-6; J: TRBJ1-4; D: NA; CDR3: CASSLSVIYNEKLFF; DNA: TGTGCCAGCAGCTTGTCAGTCATTTATAATGAAAAACTGTTTTTT
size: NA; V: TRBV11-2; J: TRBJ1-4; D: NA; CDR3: CASSLKGDGEKLFF; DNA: TGTGCCAGCAGCTTAAAGGGGGACGGGGAAAAACTGTTTTTT
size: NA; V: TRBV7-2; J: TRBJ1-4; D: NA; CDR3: CASSFVSGGEKLFF; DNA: TGTGCCAGCAGCTTCGTTTCAGGCGGGGAAAAACTGTTTTTT
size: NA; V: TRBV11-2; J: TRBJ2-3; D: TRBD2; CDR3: CASSVRLAGASTDTQYF; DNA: TGTGCCAGCAGCGTCCGACTAGCGGGGGCGAGCACAGATACGCAGTATTTT
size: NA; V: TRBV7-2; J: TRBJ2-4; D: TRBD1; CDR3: CASSVDRGRPIQYF; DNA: TGTGCCAGCAGCGTAGACAGGGGGCGCCCCATTCAGTACTTC